The present T cell receptor beta chain was sequenced within a study of blood T cell repertoires in COVID-19. Study as a whole: Acute and convalescent COVID-19 specimens originated in the United States, Italy and Spain.

Original processing notes: Estimation of nucleated cell counts was performed using reference gene primer amplification. The method was immunoSEQ multiplex PCR; TCRdb's version includes in-frame clones alone and lacks a portion of them. The V and J calls and clone size come from that table; D and trimming were worked out from the DNA. The sample includes 80,000 to 95,000 clones, over 75% of them seen just once. Trimming removed 2 bases at V and 3 bases at J, with 8 bases between. The CDR3 has 14 amino acids. CDR1 is SGHKS, CDR2 YYEKEE, per germline (reference sequence). The sequence derives from a woman in her 70s with acute or convalescent COVID-19. The sample consisted of peripheral blood. This chain connects TRBV5-5 to TRBJ1-4; no firm D call. The chain's CDR3 is CASSFLAANEKLFF. The CDR3, as DNA: TGTGCCAGCAGCTTTTTGGCGGCTAATGAAAAACTGTTTTTT.